The TCR beta chain under discussion was sequenced for a study of Graves' ophthalmopathy and Graves' hyperthyroidism. Study summary: Being free of ophthalmopathy for 18 months of follow-up defined stable hyperthyroidism. Study observations and caveats: Ophthalmopathy progression predictions by the model showed about 75% specificity and approximately 69% sensitivity. Detection in blood was also observed for most expanded thyroid clonotypes above 0.001 frequency.

Turning to this clonotype: Its target is unknown.

Other autoimmune diseases, uncontrolled infections, pregnancy or lactation excluded patients from enrollment. Germline V gene data show CDR1 as SGHTA and CDR2 as FQGNSA. V lost 4 bases, J lost 6 bases, and 22 bases lay in between. The CDR3 runs 16 residues. Amplification of TCR beta CDR3 regions used RNA transcripts. The first round was an RT-PCR with HTBI primers, and the second round was a multiplex PCR. TCRdb independently ran MiXCR on the multiplex PCR reads; one entry per CDR3 protein. The sample includes around 1.1 million distinct CDR3 sequences, 36% of them seen just once. Sequenced input: peripheral blood or thyroid tissue (not recorded which). This receptor was obtained from an adult man with Graves' hyperthyroidism. The chain employs TRBV7-2 and TRBJ2-7; D is undetermined. The CDR3 spells CASSYGWWQNWLEQYF. As DNA, the CDR3 is TGTGCCAGCAGCTACGGCTGGTGGCAAAACTGGCTCGAGCAGTACTTC.